This T cell receptor (beta chain) was captured in a study of Ad26.COV2.S vaccination and SARS-CoV-2 variants. Findings and limits, study-wide: Non-spike TCR breadth did not differ much between vaccine and placebo recipients. Spike-specific responses of CD8+ and CD4+ T cells were reported to display substantial breadth after vaccination.

Method: immunoSEQ multiplex PCR; TCRdb's copy keeps in-frame clones and lacks some. The sample contains nearly 400,000 clones, about 88% of which appear only once. Details on this clone: Antigen specificity is unknown.

Described treatment: 15 to 20 received Ad26.COV2.S at low or high dose, single or two shots; five or six received placebo; per-sample allocation not given. Vaccine and placebo recipients were sampled on day 63 after the first injection. It was an adult aged 18-55 years in Boston who was the donor. Ad26 vector vaccine expressed Wuhan-strain SARS-CoV-2 spike. Germline V gene lookup returns CDR1 SNHLY and CDR2 FYNNEI. The CDR3 runs 13 residues. The V end lost 6 bases, the J end lost 5 bases, and 14 bases lay between the germline ends. Sequenced material: peripheral blood, taken in a trial of Ad26.COV2.S vaccine versus placebo. The rearrangement uses TRBV2 and TRBJ2-7; D is undetermined. The clonotype comes from a person between 18 and 59 years old who received the Ad26.COV2.S COVID-19 vaccine or a placebo. The CDR3 coding sequence is TGTGCCAGCAGCGCCTCTGTCGACCACGAGCAGTACTTC. Amino acids: CASSASVDHEQYF.